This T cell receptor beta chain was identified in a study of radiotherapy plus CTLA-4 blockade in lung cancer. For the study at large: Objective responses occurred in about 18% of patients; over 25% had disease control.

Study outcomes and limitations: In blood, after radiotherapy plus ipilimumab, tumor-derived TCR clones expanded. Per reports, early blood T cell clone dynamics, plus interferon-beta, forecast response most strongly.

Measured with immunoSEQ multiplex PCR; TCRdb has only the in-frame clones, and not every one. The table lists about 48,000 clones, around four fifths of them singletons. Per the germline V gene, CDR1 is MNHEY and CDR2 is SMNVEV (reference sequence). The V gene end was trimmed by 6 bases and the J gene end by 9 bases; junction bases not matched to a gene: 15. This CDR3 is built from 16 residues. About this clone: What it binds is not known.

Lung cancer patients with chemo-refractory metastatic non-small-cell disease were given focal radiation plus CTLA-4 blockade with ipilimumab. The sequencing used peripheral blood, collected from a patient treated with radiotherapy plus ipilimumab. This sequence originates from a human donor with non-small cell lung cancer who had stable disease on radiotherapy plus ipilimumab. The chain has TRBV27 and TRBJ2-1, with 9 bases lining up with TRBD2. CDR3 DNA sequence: TGTGCCAGCAGGGCGGCGGGAGGGCCTTTGGTGGGTGAGCAGTTCTTC. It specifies CASRAAGGPLVGEQFF.